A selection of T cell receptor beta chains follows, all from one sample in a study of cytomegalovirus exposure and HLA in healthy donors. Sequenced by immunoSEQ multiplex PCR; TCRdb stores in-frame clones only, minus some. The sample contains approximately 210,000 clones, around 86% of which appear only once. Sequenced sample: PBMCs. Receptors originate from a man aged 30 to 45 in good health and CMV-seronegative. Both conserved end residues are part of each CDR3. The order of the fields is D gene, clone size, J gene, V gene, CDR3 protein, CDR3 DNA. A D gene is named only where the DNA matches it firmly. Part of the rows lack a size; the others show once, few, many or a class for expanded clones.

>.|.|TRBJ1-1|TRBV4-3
CASSQNRNTEAFF
TGCGCCAGCAGCCAAAACAGGAACACTGAAGCTTTCTTT
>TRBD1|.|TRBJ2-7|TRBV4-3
CASSRSGTGERYEQYF
TGCGCCAGCAGCCGCTCCGGGACAGGGGAACGCTACGAGCAGTACTTC
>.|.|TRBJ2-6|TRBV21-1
CASNEGSSGANVLTF
TGTGCCAGCAACGAAGGGAGCTCTGGGGCCAACGTCCTGACTTTC
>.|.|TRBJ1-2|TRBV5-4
CASTPRRQGGGYGYTF
TGTGCCAGCACCCCGAGACGCCAGGGAGGTGGCTATGGCTACACCTTC
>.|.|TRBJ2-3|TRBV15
CATSSGIHTDTQYF
TGTGCCACCAGCAGCGGGATTCACACAGATACGCAGTATTTT
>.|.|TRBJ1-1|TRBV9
CATKGLGGNTEAFF
TGTGCCACCAAGGGGCTCGGTGGGAACACTGAAGCTTTCTTT
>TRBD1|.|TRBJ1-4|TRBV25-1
CASSESGDRGLEKLFF
TGTGCCAGCAGTGAATCCGGAGACAGGGGTCTCGAAAAACTGTTTTTT
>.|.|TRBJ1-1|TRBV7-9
CASSLGTEAFF
TGTGCCAGCAGCTTAGGGACAGAAGCTTTCTTT
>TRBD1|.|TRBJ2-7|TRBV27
CASSLTGTGGSYEQYF
TGTGCCAGCAGTTTAACCGGGACAGGGGGCTCCTACGAGCAGTACTTC
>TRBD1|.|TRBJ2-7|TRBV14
CASSQDESRGTGVGDEQYF
TGTGCCAGCAGCCAAGATGAGTCACGCGGGACAGGGGTTGGAGACGAGCAGTACTTC
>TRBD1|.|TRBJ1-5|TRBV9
CASSFRRGTGTNQPQHF
TGTGCCAGCAGCTTCCGTCGAGGGACAGGAACTAATCAGCCCCAGCATTTT
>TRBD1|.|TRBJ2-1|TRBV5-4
CASSFRGREGDEQFF
TGTGCCAGCAGCTTTAGGGGGCGTGAGGGCGATGAGCAGTTCTTC
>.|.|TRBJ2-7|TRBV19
CASTTSGLASYEQYF
TGTGCCAGTACCACCTCCGGACTTGCCTCCTACGAGCAGTACTTC
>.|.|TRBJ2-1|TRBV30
CAWRGGGRTYNEQFF
TGTGCCTGGAGAGGGGGGGGGCGGACTTACAATGAGCAGTTCTTC
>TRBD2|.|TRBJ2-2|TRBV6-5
CASCGLAGVPGELFF
TGTGCCAGCTGTGGACTAGCGGGAGTCCCCGGGGAGCTGTTTTTT
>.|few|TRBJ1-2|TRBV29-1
CSVGWDMDSNGYTF
TGCAGCGTTGGATGGGACATGGACTCGAATGGCTACACCTTC
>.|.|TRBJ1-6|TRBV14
CASSQYFQGNSPLHF
TGTGCCAGCAGCCAGTACTTTCAGGGAAACTCACCCCTCCACTTT
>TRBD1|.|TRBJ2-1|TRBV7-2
CASSKPTGGAANEQFF
TGTGCCAGCAGCAAACCGACAGGGGGCGCTGCCAATGAGCAGTTCTTC
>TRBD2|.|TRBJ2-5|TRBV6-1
CATNPGLGETQYF
TGTGCCACCAACCCGGGACTAGGGGAGACCCAGTACTTC
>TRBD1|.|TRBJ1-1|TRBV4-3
CASSHQGQMNTEAFF
TGCGCCAGCAGCCATCAGGGACAGATGAACACTGAAGCTTTCTTT
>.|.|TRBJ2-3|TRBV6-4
CASSEVALTDTQYF
TGTGCCAGCAGTGAGGTGGCCCTCACAGATACGCAGTATTTT
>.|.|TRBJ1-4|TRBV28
CASSLMRGGLGSTNEKLFF
TGTGCCAGCTCCCTTATGCGGGGGGGGTTGGGGTCAACTAATGAAAAACTGTTTTTT
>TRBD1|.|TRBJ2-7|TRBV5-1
CASSQDRDYEQYF
TGCGCCAGCAGCCAAGACAGGGACTACGAGCAGTACTTC
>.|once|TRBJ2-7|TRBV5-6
CASSLDARTGQGIRGEQYF
TGTGCCAGCAGCTTGGACGCCAGAACAGGGCAAGGGATCCGAGGCGAGCAGTACTTC
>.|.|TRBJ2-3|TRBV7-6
CASSLAGGTDTQYF
TGTGCCAGCAGCTTAGCGGGGGGAACAGATACGCAGTATTTT
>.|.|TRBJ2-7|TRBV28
CASSSPPREQYF
TGTGCCAGCTCTTCGCCGCCGAGGGAGCAGTACTTC
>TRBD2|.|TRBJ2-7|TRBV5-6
CASSLGAGAGYEQYF
TGTGCCAGCAGCTTAGGGGCGGGAGCCGGCTACGAGCAGTACTTC
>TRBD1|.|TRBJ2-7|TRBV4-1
CASSQVPGQGGLVQYF
TGCGCCAGCAGCCAAGTACCGGGACAGGGAGGATTGGTGCAGTACTTC
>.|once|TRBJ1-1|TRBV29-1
CSSRPRTEAFF
TGCAGCTCTAGGCCTCGCACTGAAGCTTTCTTT
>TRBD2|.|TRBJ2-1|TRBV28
CASSPGTSGAFRNEQFF
TGTGCCAGCAGTCCGGGGACTAGCGGCGCCTTTCGAAATGAGCAGTTCTTC
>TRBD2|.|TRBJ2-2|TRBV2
CASSPTSGRGTGELFF
TGTGCCAGCAGCCCCACTAGCGGGAGGGGAACCGGGGAGCTGTTTTTT
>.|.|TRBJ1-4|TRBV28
CASSLAGGGEEKLFF
TGTGCCAGCAGTTTAGCGGGGGGCGGAGAGGAAAAACTGTTTTTT
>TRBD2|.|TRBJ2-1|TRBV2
CASKGGLAGYNEQFF
TGTGCCAGCAAAGGAGGACTAGCTGGGTACAATGAGCAGTTCTTC
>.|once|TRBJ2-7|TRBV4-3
CASSQQRGVGGEQYF
TGCGCCAGCAGCCAACAAAGGGGCGTAGGTGGCGAGCAGTACTTC
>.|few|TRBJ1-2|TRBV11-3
CASSPGMGYTF
TGTGCCAGCAGCCCGGGTATGGGCTACACCTTC
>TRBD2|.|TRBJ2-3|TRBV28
CASSGLAGTRGTDTQYF
TGTGCCAGCAGTGGACTAGCGGGAACCCGGGGCACAGATACGCAGTATTTT
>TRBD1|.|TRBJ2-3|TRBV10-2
CASSVRTGGWTDTQYF
TGCGCCAGCAGTGTTCGGACAGGGGGCTGGACAGATACGCAGTATTTT
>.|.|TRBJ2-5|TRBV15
CATSRVGGGQETQYF
TGTGCCACCAGCAGAGTGGGAGGGGGCCAAGAGACCCAGTACTTC
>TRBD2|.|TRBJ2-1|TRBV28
CASKGLAASSYNEQFF
TGTGCCAGCAAGGGACTAGCGGCGAGCTCCTACAATGAGCAGTTCTTC
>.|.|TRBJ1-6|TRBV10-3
CAISEMGHNSPLHF
TGTGCCATCAGTGAGATGGGGCACAATTCACCCCTCCACTTT